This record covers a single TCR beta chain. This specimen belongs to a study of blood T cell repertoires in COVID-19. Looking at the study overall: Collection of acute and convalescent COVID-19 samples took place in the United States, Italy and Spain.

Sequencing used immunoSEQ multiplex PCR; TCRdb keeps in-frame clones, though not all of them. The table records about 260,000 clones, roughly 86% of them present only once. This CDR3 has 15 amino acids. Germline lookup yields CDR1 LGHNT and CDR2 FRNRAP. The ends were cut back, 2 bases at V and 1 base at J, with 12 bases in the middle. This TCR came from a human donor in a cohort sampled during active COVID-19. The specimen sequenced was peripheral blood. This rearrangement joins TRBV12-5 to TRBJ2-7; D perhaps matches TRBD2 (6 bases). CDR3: CASGLRRDASYEQYF. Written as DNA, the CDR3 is TGTGCTAGTGGTTTGCGGCGGGATGCATCCTACGAGCAGTACTTC.